Listed here are 21 T cell receptor beta chains from one sample, sequenced in a study of blood T cell repertoires in COVID-19. Assay used: immunoSEQ multiplex PCR; TCRdb lists only in-frame clones, some missing. The repertoire includes roughly 250,000 clones, roughly 88% of them detected once, and around 1.3% sits in the top ten. Specimen: PBMCs or T cells enriched from blood (not recorded which). These TCRs come from a woman between 40 and 55 years old with acute COVID-19.

V and J are TRBV7-2 and TRBJ1-1; 7 nucleotides align to TRBD1. The V segment lost 5 bases and the J segment 7 bases; nucleotides outside the gene matches: 7. The germline V gene encodes CDR1 SGHTA and CDR2 FQGNSA. This CDR3 region has 13 residues. The CDR3 DNA is TGTGCCAGCAGCAACAGACAGGGTGATGAAGCTTTCTTT. Amino acids: CASSNRQGDEAFF.

The J gene is TRBJ1-2, the V gene TRBV27; 8 bases match TRBD1. The CDR3 is 14 residues long. Trimming removed 2 bases from V and 7 bases from J; junction bases left unmatched: 6. Germline V gene data show CDR1 as MNHEY and CDR2 as SMNVEV (reference sequence). CDR3 region: CASSLTRQGAGYTF. CDR3 nucleotide sequence: TGTGCCAGCAGTTTAACTAGGCAGGGGGCTGGCTACACCTTC.

The V and J genes are TRBV7-9 and TRBJ2-5; no reliable D call. The V gene lost 0 bases and the J gene lost 4 bases, with 9 bases spanning the gap. The CDR3 totals 14 residues. CDR1 is SEHNR and CDR2 is FQNEAQ in the germline V gene (reference sequence). CDR3 region: CASSLAPTPETQYF. The CDR3 nucleotides read TGTGCCAGCAGCTTAGCGCCGACTCCAGAGACCCAGTACTTC. Variable domain in full (rest from reference TRBV7-9 and TRBJ2-5): DTGVSQNPRHKITKRGQNVTFRCDPISEHNRLYWYRQTLGQGPEFLTYFQNEAQLEKSRLLSDRFSAERPKGSFSTLEIQRTEQGDSAMYLCASSLAPTPETQYFGPGTRLLVL.

The chain links TRBV3-1 (or the pseudogene TRBV3-2) to TRBJ2-7; D may be TRBD1 (5 bases). The CDR3 loop spans 16 amino acids. Germline-derived CDR1 and CDR2 are LGHDT and YNNKEL (reference sequence). The V gene lost 1 base and the J gene lost 4 bases, with 17 bases spanning the gap. The chain's CDR3 is CASSQAVGSNRYEQYF. Written as DNA, the CDR3 is TGTGCCAGCAGCCAAGCGGTCGGGTCCAACAGGTACGAGCAGTACTTC.

The V and J genes are TRBV19 and TRBJ1-1; the D gene is possibly TRBD1 (6 bases). Germline-derived CDR1 and CDR2 are LNHDA and SQIVND (reference sequence). This CDR3 is 13 amino acids long. Trimming removed 4 bases at V and 4 bases at J, with 10 bases between. CDR3 DNA: TGTGCCAGTAGTACAATACAGGGCACTGAAGCTTTCTTT. Translating it yields CASSTIQGTEAFF.

V is TRBV19 and J is TRBJ2-2; maybe TRBD2 (5 bases). The length of the CDR3 is 14 residues. V was trimmed by 4 bases and J by 7 bases, leaving 13 bases between them. Germline CDR1 is LNHDA and CDR2 is SQIVND (reference sequence). In DNA form, the CDR3 reads TGTGCCAGTAGTAGTTCCCTAGCTGGCGGGGAGCTGTTTTTT. Protein sequence: CASSSSLAGGELFF.

V is TRBV2 and J is TRBJ2-7; TRBD1 might be the D (5 bases). Germline CDR1 SNHLY, CDR2 FYNNEI. This CDR3 contains 13 residues. V lost 4 bases, J lost 1 base, and 8 bases lay in between. DNA of the CDR3: TGTGCCAGCAGTGCGTACAGGTCCTACGAGCAGTACTTC. Encoded protein: CASSAYRSYEQYF.

J is TRBJ2-1 and V is TRBV9; 9 bases line up with TRBD2. CDR3 length: 13 residues. Per the germline V gene, CDR1 is SGDLS and CDR2 is YYNGEE. With V trimmed by 2 bases and J by 7 bases, 1 base remained unmatched. DNA for the CDR3: TGTGCCAGCAGCGTTAGCGGGAGTAATGAGCAGTTCTTC. This codes for CASSVSGSNEQFF.

A few counts support this clone. This rearrangement joins TRBV12-3 or TRBV12-4 to TRBJ1-1, with 12 bases that match TRBD1. CDR3 length: 13 residues. Trimming took 6 bases from V and 6 from J; bases not matched to a gene: 2. CDR3 sequence (DNA): TGTGCCAGCAGGGGACAGGGGGCGCCTGAAGCTTTCTTT. It codes for CASRGQGAPEAFF.

This clone was recorded once. This chain connects TRBV9 to TRBJ2-5; a weak D match, TRBD1 (6 bases). This CDR3 comprises 14 residues. Germline CDR1 and CDR2: SGDLS and YYNGEE. V was clipped by 4 bases and J by 2 bases, with 12 bases between them. CDR3 coding DNA: TGTGCCAGCAGCCCCAGGGGAACTCAAGAGACCCAGTACTTC. It translates to CASSPRGTQETQYF. Using reference TRBV9 and TRBJ2-5 for the parts outside the CDR3, the full variable domain is DSGVTQTPKHLITATGQRVTLRCSPRSGDLSVYWYQQSLDQGLQFLIQYYNGEERAKGNILERFSAQQFPDLHSELNLSSLELGDSALYFCASSPRGTQETQYFGPGTRLLVL.

V usage is TRBV5-6 and J usage is TRBJ1-1, with D tentatively TRBD1 (5 bases). Germline V gene lookup returns CDR1 SGHDT and CDR2 YYEEEE. CDR3 length: 14 residues. V was shortened by 2 bases and J by 0 bases, with 8 bases between the two germline ends. CDR3 DNA: TGTGCCAGCAGCTTTAGGACATTGAACACTGAAGCTTTCTTT. It is translated as CASSFRTLNTEAFF.

The CDR3 here is CSGYRDGYTF. The CDR3, as DNA: TGCAGCGGATACAGGGATGGCTACACCTTC. The V call is TRBV29-1, the J call TRBJ1-2; D is perhaps TRBD1 (6 bases). V lost 7 bases, J lost 6 bases, and 9 bases lay in between. Germline V lookup: CDR1 SQVTM, CDR2 ANQGSEA. This CDR3 has 10 amino acids.

CDR3 amino acids: CASSPPPGSGYTF. CDR3 DNA sequence: TGTGCCAGCAGCCCCCCCCCAGGGTCTGGCTACACCTTC. The chain is built from TRBV11-2 and TRBJ1-2, with D perhaps TRBD1 (5 bases). The germline CDR1 and CDR2 sequences are SGHAT and FQNNGV. The ends were cut back, 5 bases at V and 7 bases at J, with 14 bases in the middle. There are 13 residues in the CDR3.

The chain carries TRBV5-6 and TRBJ1-1, with D uncertain. The V gene lost 2 bases and the J gene lost 5 bases, with 16 bases spanning the gap. This CDR3 region has 15 residues. Germline V gene data show CDR1 as SGHDT and CDR2 as YYEEEE. CDR3 amino acids: CASSFRVQLRTEAFF. The CDR3 DNA follows: TGTGCCAGCAGCTTCCGGGTGCAATTGAGGACTGAAGCTTTCTTT. Based on the CDR3 plus reference TRBV5-6 and TRBJ1-1, the full variable domain is DAGVTQSPTHLIKTRGQQVTLRCSPKSGHDTVSWYQQALGQGPQFIFQYYEEEERQRGNFPDRFSGHQFPNYSSELNVNALLLGDSALYLCASSFRVQLRTEAFFGQGTRLTVV.

This clone has just a few counts. The chain has TRBV2 and TRBJ2-3, with 12 positions matching TRBD2. V dropped 5 bases and J dropped 3; count of bases not matched to a gene: 9. In germline, CDR1 is SNHLY, CDR2 FYNNEI. CDR3 length equals 17 residues. The CDR3 sequence: CASSKGLAGPQTDTQYF. CDR3 sequence (DNA): TGTGCCAGCAGTAAAGGACTAGCGGGACCACAGACAGATACGCAGTATTTT. Full variable domain (outside the CDR3, taken from reference TRBV2 and TRBJ2-3): EPEVTQTPSHQVTQMGQEVILRCVPISNHLYFYWYRQILGQKVEFLVSFYNNEISEKSEIFDDQFSVERPDGSNFTLKIRSTKLEDSAMYFCASSKGLAGPQTDTQYFGPGTRLTVL.

The gene calls are TRBV13 and TRBJ1-5; 7 nucleotides match TRBD1. Germline V CDR1 and CDR2: PRHDT, FYEKMQ (reference sequence). This CDR3 has 16 residues. The junction had 8 bases not matched to a gene; V was cut back by 2 bases and J by 4 bases. The CDR3 loop is CASSLSGQVPNQPQHF. DNA of the CDR3: TGTGCCAGCAGCTTATCCGGACAGGTTCCTAATCAGCCCCAGCATTTT.

The rearrangement uses TRBV27 and TRBJ1-6; TRBD1 aligns across 9 bases. Per the germline V gene, CDR1 is MNHEY and CDR2 is SMNVEV (reference sequence). J was trimmed by 14 bases and V by 5 bases; bases with no gene match: 10. CDR3 length equals 14 residues. The CDR3 nucleotides read TGTGCCAGCAGTAGGGACAGGGTAGATGGCTCCCTCCACTTT. It encodes CASSRDRVDGSLHF.

DNA of the CDR3: TGTGCCAGCAGCGTAGCGGCAGGCAACTATGGCTACACCTTC. This gives the protein CASSVAAGNYGYTF. The chain recombines TRBV9 with TRBJ1-2; the D is unclear. CDR1 and CDR2 from the germline V gene are SGDLS and YYNGEE. The CDR3 runs 14 residues. Trimming pared 0 bases from V and 2 bases from J, leaving 8 bases between.

This chain uses TRBV7-9 with TRBJ1-4; TRBD1 might be the D (5 bases). V lost 1 base and J lost 7, with 10 bases in between. This CDR3 comprises 14 residues. Germline-derived CDR1 and CDR2 are SEHNR and FQNEAQ (reference sequence). CDR3 loop: CASSLGQGGEKLFF. CDR3 DNA sequence: TGTGCCAGCAGCTTAGGGCAGGGAGGTGAAAAACTGTTTTTT. Variable domain in full (rest from reference TRBV7-9 and TRBJ1-4): DTGVSQNPRHKITKRGQNVTFRCDPISEHNRLYWYRQTLGQGPEFLTYFQNEAQLEKSRLLSDRFSAERPKGSFSTLEIQRTEQGDSAMYLCASSLGQGGEKLFFGSGTQLSVL.

The gene calls are TRBV3-1 (or the pseudogene TRBV3-2) and TRBJ2-1; 7 nucleotides line up with TRBD2. V lost 1 base to trimming and J lost 6 bases; unmatched junction nucleotides: 9. This CDR3 has 16 residues. Germline loops: CDR1 LGHDT, CDR2 YNNKEL (reference sequence). The DNA of the CDR3 is TGTGCCAGCAGCCAAGGGGGTGGACTAGGGAGCAATGAGCAGTTCTTC. Protein product: CASSQGGGLGSNEQFF.

This sequence joins TRBV5-4 and TRBJ1-1; TRBD1 aligns across 7 bases. The V gene end was trimmed by 1 base and the J gene end by 0 bases; junction bases not matched to a gene: 3. The CDR3 consists of 15 residues. Looked up from germline, CDR1 is SGHNT and CDR2 is YYREEE (reference sequence). CDR3 region: CASSLQGGLNTEAFF. The CDR3 DNA is TGTGCCAGCAGCTTGCAAGGGGGCCTGAACACTGAAGCTTTCTTT.